The 20 T cell receptor beta chains listed next were all sequenced from one sample in a study of beta chain features in type 1 diabetes. TCRB transcripts that were expressed got sequenced, as all of the isolated RNA had been reverse transcribed. The method was immunoSEQ multiplex PCR; TCRdb's version includes in-frame clones alone and lacks a portion of them. The table lists roughly 400,000 clones, 14% of them singletons. The specimen was naive CD4+ T cells from blood. These receptors came from a young man in good health.

This clone was counted between two and nine times. The chain links TRBV9 to TRBJ2-7; 15 nucleotides line up with TRBD2. Germline lookup yields CDR1 SGDLS and CDR2 YYNGEE. The junction had 8 bases not matched to a gene; V was cut back by 4 bases and J by 6 bases. The CDR3 extends over 16 amino acids. The CDR3 region has the DNA TGTGCCAGCAGCACGCGGACTAGCGGGAGGGCTGTCGAGCAGTACGTC. This gives the protein CASSTRTSGRAVEQYV.

This clone was seen only a few times. The chain recombines TRBV13 with TRBJ2-7; 8 nucleotides align to TRBD2. This CDR3 comprises 16 residues. V lost 5 bases to trimming and J lost 4 bases; unmatched junction nucleotides: 13. From germline, CDR1 is PRHDT and CDR2 FYEKMQ (reference sequence). CDR3 nucleotide sequence: TGTGCCAGCAGCCCACCCGGGGGGGGCACCATATACGAGCAGTACTTC. Translated, it gives CASSPPGGGTIYEQYF.

V usage is TRBV7-2 and J usage is TRBJ1-5; 7 nucleotides agree with TRBD1. J lost 3 bases, V lost 1 base, and 3 bases had no gene match. In germline, CDR1 is SGHTA, CDR2 FQGNSA. CDR3 length: 15 amino acids. CDR3 DNA sequence: TGTGCCAGCAGCTTAGGGGGACAGAACAATCAGCCCCAGCATTTT. Translation: CASSLGGQNNQPQHF.

The CDR3 region is CASGQGYGYTF. CDR3 coding DNA: TGTGCCAGCGGACAGGGATATGGCTACACCTTC. The V call is TRBV2, the J call TRBJ1-2; 8 bases line up with TRBD1. CDR1 is SNHLY and CDR2 is FYNNEI in the germline V gene. CDR3 size: 11 residues. The J segment lost 5 bases and the V segment lost 8 bases, leaving 1 base of the junction unmatched.

In this sample, this clone turned up a few times. V usage is TRBV13 and J usage is TRBJ2-3, with D perhaps matching TRBD2 (6 bases). Germline V lookup: CDR1 PRHDT, CDR2 FYEKMQ (reference sequence). V was cut by 5 bases and J by 0 bases, with 18 bases left in between. CDR3 size: 17 residues. The CDR3 reads CASSQALEGTSTDTQYF. The DNA for the CDR3 is TGTGCCAGCAGCCAAGCCCTGGAGGGGACTAGCACAGATACGCAGTATTTT.

The gene calls are TRBV7-9 and TRBJ2-5; 7 bases line up with TRBD2. This CDR3 is 14 amino acids long. Germline CDR1 reads SEHNR; CDR2 reads FQNEAQ (reference sequence). V gave up 5 bases and J gave up 1 base; unmatched junction bases: 4. For the CDR3, the DNA is TGTGCCAGCAGCACTAGGACTAGCCAAGAGACCCAGTACTTC. The encoded protein is CASSTRTSQETQYF. The full variable domain, with the rest looked up from reference TRBV7-9 and TRBJ2-5, is DTGVSQNPRHKITKRGQNVTFRCDPISEHNRLYWYRQTLGQGPEFLTYFQNEAQLEKSRLLSDRFSAERPKGSFSTLEIQRTEQGDSAMYLCASSTRTSQETQYFGPGTRLLVL.

In its sample, this clone was seen a few times. V usage is TRBV6-1 and J usage is TRBJ2-1; 10 bases map to TRBD2. CDR1 is MNHNS and CDR2 is SASEGT in the germline V gene. V lost 10 bases and J lost 7; bases outside the gene matches: 13. The CDR3 runs to 15 residues. The CDR3 sequence is CATGGTSVTVNEQFF. The CDR3 region has the DNA TGTGCCACCGGTGGGACTAGCGTGACGGTAAATGAGCAGTTCTTC.

The CDR3 coding sequence is TGTGCCATCAGCCCCCTCGGCAGGGGGCATACCGGGGAGCTGTTTTTT. It yields the protein CAISPLGRGHTGELFF. The gene calls are TRBV10-3 and TRBJ2-2; 8 bases are shared with TRBD1. Germline CDR1 reads ENHRY; CDR2 reads SYGVKD. The CDR3 length is 16 residues. Trimming cost V 6 bases and J 5 bases; bases outside gene matches: 11.

This rearrangement joins TRBV30 to TRBJ2-1; D is possibly TRBD2 (6 bases). The length of the CDR3 is 14 residues. Trimming pared 4 bases from V and 1 base from J, leaving 11 bases between. Germline V gene sequence: CDR1 GTSNPN, CDR2 SVGIG (reference sequence). The CDR3 spells CAWMSAGSYNEQFF. In nucleotides, the CDR3 is TGTGCCTGGATGTCGGCGGGATCCTACAATGAGCAGTTCTTC.

The genes are TRBV7-2 and TRBJ2-3, with 9 bases identical to TRBD2. Germline loops: CDR1 SGHTA, CDR2 FQGNSA. The CDR3 extends over 17 amino acids. J was trimmed by 3 bases and V by 5 bases; bases with no gene match: 12. CDR3 sequence (DNA): TGTGCCAGCAGCGTCCCGACTAGCGGATCCCCGACAGATACGCAGTATTTT. Translation: CASSVPTSGSPTDTQYF. Based on the CDR3 plus reference TRBV7-2 and TRBJ2-3, the full variable domain is GAGVSQSPSNKVTEKGKDVELRCDPISGHTALYWYRQSLGQGLEFLIYFQGNSAPDKSGLPSDRFSAERTGGSVSTLTIQRTQQEDSAVYLCASSVPTSGSPTDTQYFGPGTRLTVL.

Only a few counts were recorded for this clone. CDR3 bases: TGTGCCAGCAGCTTGACCCCGACTAGCGGGGGGGCCTATGAGCAGTTCTTC. Its translation is CASSLTPTSGGAYEQFF. The chain combines TRBV9 with TRBJ2-1; TRBD2 matches at 14 bases. With 4 bases clipped from V and 8 bases from J, the junction kept 11 bases outside the gene matches. The CDR3 totals 17 residues. Germline assignment: CDR1 SGDLS and CDR2 YYNGEE.

The rearrangement joins TRBV29-1 to TRBJ1-2; TRBD1 might be the D (5 bases). This CDR3 comprises 14 residues. V lost 4 bases to trimming and J lost 4 bases, with 16 bases between them. Germline V gene data show CDR1 as SQVTM and CDR2 as ANQGSEA. The CDR3 nucleotides are TGCAGCGTTGGGGGACCGGGACTACCCTATGGCTACACCTTC. Translated, it gives CSVGGPGLPYGYTF.

The chain couples TRBV18 to TRBJ1-2; D is unclear. Germline V gene lookup returns CDR1 KGHSH and CDR2 LQKENI. This CDR3 is 13 amino acids long. Trimming removed 2 bases at V and 7 bases at J, with 11 bases between. The CDR3 reads CASSPTGSSGYTF. Here the CDR3 DNA reads TGTGCCAGCTCACCAACGGGGTCATCTGGCTACACCTTC.

This sequence joins TRBV4-3 and TRBJ2-3, with D tentatively TRBD2 (7 bases). The CDR3 is 15 amino acids. The V gene lost 1 base and the J gene lost 2 bases, with 10 bases spanning the gap. Germline CDR1 is LGHNA and CDR2 is YSLEER. In nucleotides, the CDR3 is TGCGCCAGCAGCCAAGCGGGGGGCCTCACAGATACGCAGTATTTT. This codes for CASSQAGGLTDTQYF.

The gene calls are TRBV20-1 and TRBJ1-2, with D unresolved. This CDR3 region has 11 residues. Germline CDR1 and CDR2: DFQATT and SNEGSKA (reference sequence). V gave up 0 bases and J gave up 7 bases, with 6 bases separating them. The CDR3 loop reads CSARDQFGYTF. The CDR3, as DNA: TGCAGTGCTAGAGATCAGTTTGGCTACACCTTC.

A remark on this clone: An end of the junction does not agree with germline; a read error may underlie this. The V call is TRBV30, the J call TRBJ1-4; 8 bases map to TRBD1. The CDR3 totals 14 residues. The germline CDR1 and CDR2 sequences are GTSNPN and SVGIG (reference sequence). The DNA for the CDR3 is TGTGCCTGGGGTGTACAGGGGGGCGGTGAAAAACTGTTTTTT. This encodes CAWGVQGGGEKLFF.

This clone was detected ten times or more. The rearrangement joins TRBV13 to TRBJ2-7; 7 nucleotides match TRBD1. This CDR3 has 14 amino acids. The germline V gene has CDR1 PRHDT and CDR2 FYEKMQ (reference sequence). The V and J ends lost 3 bases and 1 base, in that order; junction bases with no gene match: 3. DNA for the CDR3: TGTGCCAGCAGCTTTGGGACAGAGTCCTACGAGCAGTACGTC. Its protein product is CASSFGTESYEQYV.

This sequence joins TRBV5-4 and TRBJ2-7, with 8 bases lining up with TRBD1. The germline CDR1 and CDR2 sequences are SGHNT and YYREEE (reference sequence). CDR3 length: 15 residues. V was pared by 4 bases and J by 6 bases, with 12 bases of the junction left unmatched. CDR3 nucleotides: TGTGCCAGCAGCCAAAAACGAGACAGGGGACCCGAGCAGTACTTC. As protein: CASSQKRDRGPEQYF. Together with reference TRBV5-4 and TRBJ2-7, the CDR3 gives the full variable domain: ETGVTQSPTHLIKTRGQQVTLRCSSQSGHNTVSWYQQALGQGPQFIFQYYREEENGRGNFPPRFSGLQFPNYSSELNVNALELDDSALYLCASSQKRDRGPEQYFGPGTRLTVT.

This clone was detected a few times. The rearrangement uses TRBV5-4 and TRBJ2-3; TRBD2 is a possible D gene (5 bases). Trimming left V 3 bases short and J 1 base short, with 12 bases between. CDR1 and CDR2 from the germline V gene are SGHNT and YYREEE (reference sequence). This CDR3 contains 15 residues. The CDR3 reads CASSYRGAGTDTQYF. The CDR3 DNA reads TGTGCCAGCAGCTATCGAGGAGCGGGCACAGATACGCAGTATTTT.

The chain uses TRBV7-6 and TRBJ2-1, with D uncertain. Per the germline V gene, CDR1 is SGHVS and CDR2 is FNYEAQ. V lost 3 bases to trimming and J lost 1 base, with 10 bases between them. The CDR3 length is 15 residues. The CDR3 reads CASSFDSSSYNEQFF. Here the CDR3 DNA reads TGTGCCAGCAGCTTCGATTCGTCTTCCTACAATGAGCAGTTCTTC.